This entry lists 4 T cell receptor beta chains sequenced from one sample in a study of T cells and Merkel cell carcinoma outcomes. Method: immunoSEQ multiplex PCR; TCRdb's copy keeps in-frame clones and lacks some. The table records fewer than 9,500 clones, around 80% of them present only once. Sequences were obtained from tumor tissue from Merkel cell carcinoma. The receptors derive from a human donor with Merkel cell carcinoma.

The V and J genes are TRBV4-1 and TRBJ2-5, with TRBD2 as a possible D gene (5 bases). The germline V gene encodes CDR1 MGHRA and CDR2 YSYEKL. This CDR3 spans 15 amino acids. V lost 0 bases to trimming and J lost 6 bases, with 14 bases between them. CDR3 coding DNA: TGCGCCAGCAGCCAAGATGAGGGCAGGCATCAGACCCAGTACTTC. As protein: CASSQDEGRHQTQYF.

The CDR3 region has the DNA TGTGCCAGCAGTCCGACACGAGGGGAGCAGTACTTC. This gives the protein CASSPTRGEQYF. The V call is TRBV2, the J call TRBJ2-7; possible D gene TRBD2, 5 bases. From germline, CDR1 is SNHLY and CDR2 FYNNEI. CDR3 length: 12 amino acids. V gave up 5 bases and J gave up 7 bases, with 12 bases separating them.

This clone turned up a few times. This chain links TRBV18 with TRBJ2-6, with a possible D match to TRBD1 (6 bases). CDR1 and CDR2 from the germline V gene are KGHSH and LQKENI. The CDR3 is 14 amino acids. V lost 8 bases, J lost 3 bases, and 11 bases lay in between. CDR3 nucleotide sequence: TGTGCCAGCGTCAGGGGTGTTGGGGCCAACGTCCTGACTTTC. It specifies CASVRGVGANVLTF.

This clone appeared a few times. The V and J genes are TRBV5-5 and TRBJ2-7, with 7 bases aligning to TRBD1. The CDR3 runs to 13 residues. In germline, CDR1 is SGHKS, CDR2 YYEKEE (reference sequence). V shed 4 bases and J 5 bases; nucleotides not matched to a gene: 6. The CDR3 loop is CASSTMTGNEQYF. The CDR3 DNA sequence: TGTGCCAGCAGCACGATGACAGGGAACGAGCAGTACTTC.